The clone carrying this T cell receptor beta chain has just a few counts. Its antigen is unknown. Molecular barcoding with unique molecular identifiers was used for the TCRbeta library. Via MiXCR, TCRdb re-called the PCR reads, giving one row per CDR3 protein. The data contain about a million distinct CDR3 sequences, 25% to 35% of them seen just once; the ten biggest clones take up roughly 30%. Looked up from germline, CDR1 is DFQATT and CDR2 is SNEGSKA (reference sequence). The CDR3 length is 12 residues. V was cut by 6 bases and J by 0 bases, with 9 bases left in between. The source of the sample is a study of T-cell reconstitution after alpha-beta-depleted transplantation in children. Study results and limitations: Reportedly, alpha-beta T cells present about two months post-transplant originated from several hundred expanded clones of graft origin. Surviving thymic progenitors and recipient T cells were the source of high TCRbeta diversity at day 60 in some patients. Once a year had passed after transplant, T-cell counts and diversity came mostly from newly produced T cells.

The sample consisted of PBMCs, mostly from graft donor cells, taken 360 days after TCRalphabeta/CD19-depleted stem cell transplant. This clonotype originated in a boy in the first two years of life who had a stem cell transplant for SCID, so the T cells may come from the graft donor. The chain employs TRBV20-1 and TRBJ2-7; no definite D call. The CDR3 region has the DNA TGCAGTGCAAACCGGGCCTCCTACGAGCAGTACTTC. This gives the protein CSANRASYEQYF.